Presented here are 3 T cell receptor beta chains from one specimen sequenced in a study of breast tumors, draining lymph nodes, adjacent tissues. The lymph nodes were axillary draining lymph nodes from breast cancer patients. TCRdb processed the multiplex PCR reads anew with MiXCR; each CDR3 protein has one entry. The profile covers 200,000 or so distinct CDR3 sequences, with over 25% appearing a single time and about 4.5% taken by the ten largest. Sequencing used axillary lymph node tissue. Source of these receptors: a female donor with breast cancer. Some clones in this sample may be carry-over from other donors' samples.

In regard to this clonotype: One end of the junction does not line up with germline, which may come from a read error. The chain has TRBV5-5 and TRBJ1-3; TRBD1 is a possible D gene (5 bases). The CDR3 runs to 17 residues. Germline-derived CDR1 and CDR2 are SGHKS and YYEKEE (reference sequence). In DNA form, the CDR3 reads TGCGCCAGCACCTACGTGGGACCGACGGCCTCTGGAAACACCATATATTTT. As protein: CASTYVGPTASGNTIYF.

This clonotype was detected many times. This rearrangement joins TRBV7-2 to TRBJ1-3; no clear D. The CDR3 consists of 15 residues. Germline V lookup: CDR1 SGHTA, CDR2 FQGNSA. The germline V and J ends were trimmed by 3 bases and 4 bases, with 13 bases remaining between them. The DNA for the CDR3 is TGTGCCAGCAGCTTCCCCCCGGTGCCAGGAAACACCATATATTTT. This sequence encodes CASSFPPVPGNTIYF. The variable domain in full, completed from reference TRBV7-2 and TRBJ1-3, reads GAGVSQSPSNKVTEKGKDVELRCDPISGHTALYWYRQSLGQGLEFLIYFQGNSAPDKSGLPSDRFSAERTGGSVSTLTIQRTQQEDSAVYLCASSFPPVPGNTIYFGEGSWLTVV.

On this clonotype: The limits of the CDR3 on the DNA are not certain, so only TCRdb's listed CDR3 is given. The chain has TRBV29-1 and TRBJ1-4; the table's D call, TRBD1, was not checked against the DNA. Termini included, the CDR3 measures 24 amino acids. Germline V gives CDR1 SQVTM, CDR2 ANQGSEA. CDR3 amino acids: CSVVYYLGEDEQFFGPGTGEKLFF.